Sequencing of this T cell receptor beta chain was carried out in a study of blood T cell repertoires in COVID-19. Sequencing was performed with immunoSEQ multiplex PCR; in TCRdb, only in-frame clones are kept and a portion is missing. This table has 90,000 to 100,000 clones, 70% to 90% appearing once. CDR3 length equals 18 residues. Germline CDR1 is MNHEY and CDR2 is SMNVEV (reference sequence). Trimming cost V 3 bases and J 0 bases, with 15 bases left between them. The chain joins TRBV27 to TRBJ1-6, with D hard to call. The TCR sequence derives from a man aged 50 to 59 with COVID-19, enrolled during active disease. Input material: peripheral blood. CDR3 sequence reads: CASSFGSPSSSYNSPLHF. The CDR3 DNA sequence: TGTGCCAGCAGTTTTGGGAGCCCATCGAGCTCCTATAATTCACCCCTCCACTTT.